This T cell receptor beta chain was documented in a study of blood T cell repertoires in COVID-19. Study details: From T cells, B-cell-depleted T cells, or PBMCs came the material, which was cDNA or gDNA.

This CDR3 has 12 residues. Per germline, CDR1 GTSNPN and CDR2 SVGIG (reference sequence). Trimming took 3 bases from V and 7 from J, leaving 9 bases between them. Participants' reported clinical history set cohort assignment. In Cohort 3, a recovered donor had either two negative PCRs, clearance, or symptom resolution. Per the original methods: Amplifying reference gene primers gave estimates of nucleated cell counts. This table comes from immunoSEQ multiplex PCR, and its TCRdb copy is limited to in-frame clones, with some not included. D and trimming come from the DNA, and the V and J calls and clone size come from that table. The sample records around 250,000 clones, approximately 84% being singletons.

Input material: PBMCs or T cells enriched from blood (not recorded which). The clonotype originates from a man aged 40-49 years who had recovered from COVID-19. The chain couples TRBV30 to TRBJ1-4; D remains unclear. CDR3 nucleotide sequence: TGTGCCTGGAGGGTGCTGAGTGAAAAACTGTTTTTT. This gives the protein CAWRVLSEKLFF.